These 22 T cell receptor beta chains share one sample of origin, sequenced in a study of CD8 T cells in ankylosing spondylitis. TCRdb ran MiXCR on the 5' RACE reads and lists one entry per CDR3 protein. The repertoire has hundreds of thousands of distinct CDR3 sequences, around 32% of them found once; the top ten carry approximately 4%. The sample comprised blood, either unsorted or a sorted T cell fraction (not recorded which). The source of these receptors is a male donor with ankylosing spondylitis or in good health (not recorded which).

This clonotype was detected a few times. The CDR3 nucleotides read TGTGCCAGCAGCACCACTCGCTACGAGCAGTACTTC. Protein sequence: CASSTTRYEQYF. This sequence joins TRBV7-3 and TRBJ2-7; D not resolved. The length of the CDR3 is 12 residues. Germline V CDR1 and CDR2: SGHTA, FQGTGA. Trimming left V 5 bases short and J 3 bases short, with 8 bases between.

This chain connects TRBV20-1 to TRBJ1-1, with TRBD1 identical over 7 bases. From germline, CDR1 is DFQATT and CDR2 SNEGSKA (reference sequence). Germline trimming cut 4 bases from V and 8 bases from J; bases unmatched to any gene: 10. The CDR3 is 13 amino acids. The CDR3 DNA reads TGCAGTGCTACGGTCAAGGGGGCCGTAGAAGCTTTCTTT. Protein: CSATVKGAVEAFF.

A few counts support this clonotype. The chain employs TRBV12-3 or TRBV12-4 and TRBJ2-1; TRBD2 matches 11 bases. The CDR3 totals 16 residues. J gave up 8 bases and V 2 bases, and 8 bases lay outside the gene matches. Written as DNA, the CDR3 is TGTGCCAGCAGTTTAAGGCTAGCGGGGGGTCCCCATGAGCAGTTCTTC. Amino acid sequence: CASSLRLAGGPHEQFF.

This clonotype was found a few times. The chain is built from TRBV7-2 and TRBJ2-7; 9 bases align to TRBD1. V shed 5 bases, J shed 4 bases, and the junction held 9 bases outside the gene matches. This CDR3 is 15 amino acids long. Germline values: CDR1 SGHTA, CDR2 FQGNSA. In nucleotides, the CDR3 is TGTGCCAGCAGCAAAACAGCGGGACAGGGTTACGAGCAGTACTTC. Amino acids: CASSKTAGQGYEQYF.

The CDR3 DNA follows: TGTGCCAGCACCCTATTGCAGGGGACCAATGAGCAGTTCTTC. Encoded protein: CASTLLQGTNEQFF. The rearrangement uses TRBV12-3 or TRBV12-4 and TRBJ2-1; D might be TRBD1 (6 bases). The CDR3 contains 14 residues. With 7 bases removed from V and 6 bases from J, the gap between germline ends came to 16 bases.

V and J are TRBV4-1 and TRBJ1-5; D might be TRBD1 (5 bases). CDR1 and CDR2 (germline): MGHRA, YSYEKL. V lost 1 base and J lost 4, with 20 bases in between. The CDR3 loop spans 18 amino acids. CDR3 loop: CASSQVGSDQGLNQPQHF. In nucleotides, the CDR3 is TGCGCCAGCAGCCAAGTGGGTTCGGATCAGGGCCTTAATCAGCCCCAGCATTTT.

Here the CDR3 reads CSASGTNLGNGYTF. The CDR3 DNA reads as TGCAGTGCTAGCGGCACCAATCTGGGGAATGGCTACACCTTC. V gene TRBV20-1 combines with J gene TRBJ1-2; D unresolved. Germline CDR1 reads DFQATT; CDR2 reads SNEGSKA (reference sequence). The CDR3 is 14 residues long. Trimming stripped 3 bases from V and 6 bases from J, with 17 bases between.

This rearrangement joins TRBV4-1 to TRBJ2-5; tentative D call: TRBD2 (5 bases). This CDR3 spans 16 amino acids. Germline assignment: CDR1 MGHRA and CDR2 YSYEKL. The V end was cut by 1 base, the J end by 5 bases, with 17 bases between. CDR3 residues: CASSQVARVQTETQYF. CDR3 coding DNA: TGCGCCAGCAGCCAAGTTGCGAGGGTTCAGACGGAGACCCAGTACTTC.

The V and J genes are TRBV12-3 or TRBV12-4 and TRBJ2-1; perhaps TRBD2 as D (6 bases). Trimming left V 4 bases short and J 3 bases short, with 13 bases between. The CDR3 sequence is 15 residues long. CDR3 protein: CASSSSSGDYNEQFF. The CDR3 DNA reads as TGTGCCAGCAGTTCCTCCTCGGGGGACTACAATGAGCAGTTCTTC.

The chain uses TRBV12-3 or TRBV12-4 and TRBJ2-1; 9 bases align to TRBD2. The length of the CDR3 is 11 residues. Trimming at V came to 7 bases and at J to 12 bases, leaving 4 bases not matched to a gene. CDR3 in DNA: TGTGCCAGCATTAGCGGGGGCGGGCAGTTCTTC. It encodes CASISGGGQFF.

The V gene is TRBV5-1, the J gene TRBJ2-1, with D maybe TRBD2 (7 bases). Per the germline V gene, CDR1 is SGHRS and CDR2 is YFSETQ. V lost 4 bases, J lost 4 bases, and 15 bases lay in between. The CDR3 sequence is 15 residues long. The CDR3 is CASSRGADQYNEQFF. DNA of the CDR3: TGCGCCAGCAGCCGGGGGGCAGACCAATACAATGAGCAGTTCTTC.

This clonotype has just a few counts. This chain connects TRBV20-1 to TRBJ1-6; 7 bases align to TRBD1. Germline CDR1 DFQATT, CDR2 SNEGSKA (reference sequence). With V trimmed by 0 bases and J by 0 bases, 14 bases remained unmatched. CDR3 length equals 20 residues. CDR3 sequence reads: CSAREEWEGQASSYNSPLHF. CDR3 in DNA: TGCAGTGCTAGAGAGGAATGGGAAGGACAGGCCAGCTCCTATAATTCACCCCTCCACTTT.

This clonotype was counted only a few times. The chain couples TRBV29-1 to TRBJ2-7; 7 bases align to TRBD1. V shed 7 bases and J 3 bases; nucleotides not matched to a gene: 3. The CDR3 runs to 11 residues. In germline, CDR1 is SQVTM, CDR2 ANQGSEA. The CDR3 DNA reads TGCAGCGGCTACAGGGGCTACGAGCAGTACTTC. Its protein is CSGYRGYEQYF.

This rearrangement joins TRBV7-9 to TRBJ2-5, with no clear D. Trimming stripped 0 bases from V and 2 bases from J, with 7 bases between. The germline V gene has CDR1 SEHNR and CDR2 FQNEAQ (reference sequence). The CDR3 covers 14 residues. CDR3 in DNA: TGTGCCAGCAGCTTAGCGCTCAGTCAAGAGACCCAGTACTTC. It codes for CASSLALSQETQYF.

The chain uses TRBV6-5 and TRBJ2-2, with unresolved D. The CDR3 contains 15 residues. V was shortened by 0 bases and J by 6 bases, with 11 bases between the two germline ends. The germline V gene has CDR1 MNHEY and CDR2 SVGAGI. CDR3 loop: CASSYSGPTSGELFF. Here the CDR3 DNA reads TGTGCCAGCAGTTACTCTGGCCCCACGTCCGGGGAGCTGTTTTTT.

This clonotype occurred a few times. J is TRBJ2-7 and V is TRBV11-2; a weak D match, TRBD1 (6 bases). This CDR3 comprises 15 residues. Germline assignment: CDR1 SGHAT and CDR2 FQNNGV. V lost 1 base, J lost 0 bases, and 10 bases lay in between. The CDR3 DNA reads TGTGCCAGCAGCTTAGTGGGCAGGGGCTCCTACGAGCAGTACTTC. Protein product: CASSLVGRGSYEQYF.

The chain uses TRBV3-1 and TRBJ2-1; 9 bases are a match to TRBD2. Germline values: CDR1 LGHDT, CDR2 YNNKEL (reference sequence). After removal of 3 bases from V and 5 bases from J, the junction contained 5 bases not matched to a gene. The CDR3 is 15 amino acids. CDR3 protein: CASSQMPSGNNEQFF. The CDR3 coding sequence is TGTGCCAGCAGCCAGATGCCTAGCGGGAACAATGAGCAGTTCTTC.

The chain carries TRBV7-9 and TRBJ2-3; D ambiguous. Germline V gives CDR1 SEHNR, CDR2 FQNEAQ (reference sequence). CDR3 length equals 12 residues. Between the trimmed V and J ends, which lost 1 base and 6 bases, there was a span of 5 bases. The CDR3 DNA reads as TGTGCCAGCAGCTTAGGTGACGATACGCAGTATTTT. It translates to CASSLGDDTQYF.

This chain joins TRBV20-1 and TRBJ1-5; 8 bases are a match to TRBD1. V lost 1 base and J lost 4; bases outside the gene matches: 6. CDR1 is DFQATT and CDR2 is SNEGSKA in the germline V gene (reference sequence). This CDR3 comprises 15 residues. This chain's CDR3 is CSARGDRGPNQPQHF. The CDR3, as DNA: TGCAGTGCTAGAGGTGACAGGGGACCGAATCAGCCCCAGCATTTT.

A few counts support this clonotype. The CDR3 DNA follows: TGTGCCAGCAGTAGGACTAGCGGGGGGCGTCCATACACAGATACGCAGTATTTT. This translates into CASSRTSGGRPYTDTQYF. This chain joins TRBV6-1 and TRBJ2-3; TRBD2 matches at 14 bases. The junction had 9 bases not matched to a gene; V was cut back by 5 bases and J by 2 bases. The CDR3 is made up of 18 amino acids. Germline V lookup: CDR1 MNHNS, CDR2 SASEGT.

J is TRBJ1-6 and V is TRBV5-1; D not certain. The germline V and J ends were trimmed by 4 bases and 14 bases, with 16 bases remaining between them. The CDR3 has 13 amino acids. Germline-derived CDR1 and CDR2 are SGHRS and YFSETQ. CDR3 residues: CASSQGPGVTLHF. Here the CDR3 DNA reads TGCGCCAGCAGCCAAGGACCGGGCGTGACCCTCCACTTT. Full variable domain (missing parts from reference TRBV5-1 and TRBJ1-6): KAGVTQTPRYLIKTRGQQVTLSCSPISGHRSVSWYQQTPGQGLQFLFEYFSETQRNKGNFPGRFSGRQFSNSRSEMNVSTLELGDSALYLCASSQGPGVTLHFGNGTRLTVT.

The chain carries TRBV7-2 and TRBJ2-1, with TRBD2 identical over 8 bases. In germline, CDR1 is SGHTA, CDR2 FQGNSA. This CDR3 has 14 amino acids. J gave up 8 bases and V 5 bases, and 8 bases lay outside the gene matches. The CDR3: CASSTTQLADEQFF. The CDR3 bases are TGTGCCAGCAGCACGACGCAACTAGCGGATGAGCAGTTCTTC.